The rows below give T cell receptor beta chains drawn from one sample of a study of control samples from healthy donors and cancer patients. Repertoires were generated with immunoSEQ multiplex PCR, while TCRdb's copy carries only in-frame clones and drops some. This sample yields tens of thousands of clones, of which around four fifths are seen a single time; 2.9% belongs to the top ten. Sequences were obtained from PBMCs. The receptor set was obtained from a woman aged 45-59 years with lung cancer. Both conserved end residues are trimmed from each CDR3.

V,CDR3
TRBV10-3,AIKGDINTGELF
TRBV7-9,ASRYVGTGGNQPQH
TRBV12-3/TRBV12-4,ASSLSTDTQY
TRBV7-6,ASSFSEGIGTGELF
TRBV30,AWNTGRPPLH
TRBV18,ASSPTGAGANVLT
TRBV6-5,ASSYSWEKWNYGYT
TRBV3-1/TRBV3-2,ASSQVGGSRTVKELF
TRBV12-5,ASGPGGTEAF
TRBV24-1,ATSDPDRRGYT
TRBV5-4,ASSPTGAATGELF
TRBV7-8,ASSKTGILEAF
TRBV4-3,ASSLGLAPYNEQF
TRBV5-6,AGSLAMGGPQH
TRBV11-2,ASSLGGVKDTQY
TRBV9,ASSVDPSGTGGPQH
TRBV27,ASSSGLIGNQPQH
TRBV27,ASSLISGTNTGELF
TRBV20-1,SAGESTEAF
TRBV6-6,ASRLGQDYYGYT
TRBV5-1,ASAAGPTDTQY
TRBV11-2,ASSDTGADGYT